The 15 T cell receptor beta chains given below trace back to one sample, sequenced in a study of monozygotic twins with inflammatory bowel disease. From its re-call of the 5' RACE reads, TCRdb lists each CDR3 protein once, without DNA. Here the sample table reports more than 350,000 distinct CDR3 sequences. Sequencing input: blood. These receptors came from a human donor with ulcerative colitis or Crohn's disease, or a healthy co-twin of an affected twin (not recorded which).

This chain joins TRBV12-3 or TRBV12-4 and TRBJ2-7; there is no DNA to check the TCRdb D call of TRBD2. The CDR3 sequence is 14 residues long. CDR3 region: CASSLGGGAFEQYF.

This sequence joins TRBV18 and TRBJ2-5. The germline V gene has CDR1 KGHSH and CDR2 LQKENI. CDR3 size: 13 residues. The CDR3: CASSYAVQETQYF.

The chain couples TRBV5-6 to TRBJ2-2; TCRdb's assignment of TRBD1 cannot be checked, as there is no DNA. The CDR3 runs 15 residues. CDR1 is SGHDT, CDR2 YYEEEE, per germline. The CDR3 protein is CASSLGTTNTGELFF.

V and J are TRBV4-1 and TRBJ1-2; without DNA, the TCRdb call of TRBD1 cannot be checked. The CDR3 covers 14 residues. Per the germline V gene, CDR1 is MGHRA and CDR2 is YSYEKL. The CDR3 sequence: CASSQQDRALGYTF.

The chain carries TRBV6-5 and TRBJ1-2. Germline CDR1 and CDR2: MNHEY and SVGAGI. The CDR3 sequence is 15 residues long. CDR3: CASSPGLPRGYGYTF.

The chain links TRBV11-2 to TRBJ1-2; TCRdb lists TRBD1, though no DNA is available to test this call. Germline loops: CDR1 SGHAT, CDR2 FQNNGV. The CDR3 totals 13 residues. CDR3 residues: CASSPGHGYGYTF.

V is TRBV10-3 and J is TRBJ2-1; there is no DNA to check the TCRdb D call of TRBD2. This CDR3 spans 15 amino acids. Germline CDR1 reads ENHRY; CDR2 reads SYGVKD. This chain's CDR3 is CAISESVAGNNEQFF.

The chain carries TRBV28 and TRBJ2-7. The CDR3 spans 14 residues. The germline gives CDR1 MDHEN, CDR2 SYDVKM. CDR3 residues: CASSLPTRLYEQYF.

The chain has TRBV4-3 and TRBJ1-5; checking the TCRdb D call of TRBD1 is not possible without DNA. In germline, CDR1 is LGHNA, CDR2 YSLEER. This CDR3 region has 14 residues. CDR3 sequence: CASSQDTGEQPQHF.

The genes are TRBV5-1 and TRBJ2-5; without DNA, the TCRdb call of TRBD1 cannot be checked. Per germline, CDR1 SGHRS and CDR2 YFSETQ. The CDR3 extends over 16 amino acids. The chain's CDR3 is CASSLGSVAGQETQYF.

The chain links TRBV5-5 to TRBJ1-1. The CDR3 length is 14 residues. From germline, CDR1 is SGHKS and CDR2 YYEKEE (reference sequence). CDR3 protein: CASNFGGVNTEAFF.

The rearrangement uses TRBV6-5 and TRBJ2-3; without DNA, the TCRdb call of TRBD2 cannot be checked. Germline V CDR1 and CDR2: MNHEY, SVGAGI. This CDR3 region has 12 residues. The CDR3 spells CASSFEGNTQYF.

The rearrangement uses TRBV6-2 or TRBV6-3 and TRBJ2-7; the TCRdb call, TRBD1, lacks DNA for checking. Germline lookup yields CDR1 MNHEY and CDR2 SVGEGT. The CDR3 has 15 amino acids. The CDR3 is CASRPAGQGSYEQYF.

The chain couples TRBV28 to TRBJ2-1. The CDR3 contains 14 residues. Germline values: CDR1 MDHEN, CDR2 SYDVKM. CDR3 sequence: CASRYGGSYNEQFF.

V gene TRBV30 combines with J gene TRBJ2-1; TCRdb outputs TRBD2, but without DNA this stays unchecked. Per the germline V gene, CDR1 is GTSNPN and CDR2 is SVGIG (reference sequence). CDR3 length: 13 residues. The CDR3 here is CAFAGGVYNEQFF.